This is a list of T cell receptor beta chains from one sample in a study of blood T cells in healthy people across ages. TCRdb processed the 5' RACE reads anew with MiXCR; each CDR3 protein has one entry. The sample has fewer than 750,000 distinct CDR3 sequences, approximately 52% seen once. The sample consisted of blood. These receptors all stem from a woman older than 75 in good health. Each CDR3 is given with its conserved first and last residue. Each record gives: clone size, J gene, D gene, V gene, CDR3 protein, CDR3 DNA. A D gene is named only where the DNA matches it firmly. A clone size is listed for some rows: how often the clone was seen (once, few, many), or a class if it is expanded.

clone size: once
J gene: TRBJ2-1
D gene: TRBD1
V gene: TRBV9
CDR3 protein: CASSVADPGQEQFF
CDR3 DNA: TGTGCCAGCAGCGTAGCCGACCCGGGACAGGAGCAGTTCTTC

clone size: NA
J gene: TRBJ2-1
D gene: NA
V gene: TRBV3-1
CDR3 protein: CASSTTPTRGDLYNEQFF
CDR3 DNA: TGTGCCAGCAGCACAACGCCCACCAGGGGGGATTTATACAATGAGCAGTTCTTC

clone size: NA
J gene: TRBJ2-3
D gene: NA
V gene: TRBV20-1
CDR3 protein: CSADPRTDTQYF
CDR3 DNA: TGCAGTGCTGACCCGCGTACGGATACGCAGTATTTT

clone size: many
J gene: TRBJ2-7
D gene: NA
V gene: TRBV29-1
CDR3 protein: CSAGRGDEQYF
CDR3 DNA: TGCAGCGCCGGGCGAGGGGACGAGCAGTACTTC

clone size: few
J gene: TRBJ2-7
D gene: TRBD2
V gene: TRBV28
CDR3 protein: CASSLSILAGSYEQYF
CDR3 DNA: TGTGCCAGCAGTTTGTCGATCTTAGCGGGTTCCTACGAGCAGTACTTC

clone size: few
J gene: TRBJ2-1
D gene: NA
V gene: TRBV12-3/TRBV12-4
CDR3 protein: CASSSQRSYNEQFF
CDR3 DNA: TGTGCCAGCAGTTCCCAGCGGTCCTACAATGAGCAGTTCTTC

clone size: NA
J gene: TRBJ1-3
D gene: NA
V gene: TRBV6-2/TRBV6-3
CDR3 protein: CAAIPTRGSGNTIYF
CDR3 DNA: TGTGCCGCCATCCCGACGCGGGGATCAGGAAACACCATATATTTT

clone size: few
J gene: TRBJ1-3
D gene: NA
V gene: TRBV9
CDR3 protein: CASSGTGGNTIYF
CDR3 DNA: TGTGCCAGCAGCGGCACAGGGGGAAACACCATATATTTT

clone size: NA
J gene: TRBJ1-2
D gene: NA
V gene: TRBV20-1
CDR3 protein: CSASVSPGYTF
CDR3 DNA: TGCAGTGCTAGTGTCAGTCCGGGCTACACCTTC

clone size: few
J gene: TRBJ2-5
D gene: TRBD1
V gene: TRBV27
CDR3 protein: CASSLGDRGRETQYF
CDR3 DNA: TGTGCCAGCAGTTTAGGTGACAGGGGTAGAGAGACCCAGTACTTC

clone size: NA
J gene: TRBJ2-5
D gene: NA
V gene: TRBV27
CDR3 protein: CASSFSWTPGANEQYF
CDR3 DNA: TGTGCCAGCAGTTTCTCCTGGACCCCTGGGGCCAATGAGCAGTACTTC

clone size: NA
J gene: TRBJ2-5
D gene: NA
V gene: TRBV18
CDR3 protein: CASSPRQGEETQYF
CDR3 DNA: TGTGCCAGCTCACCAAGGCAGGGTGAAGAGACCCAGTACTTC

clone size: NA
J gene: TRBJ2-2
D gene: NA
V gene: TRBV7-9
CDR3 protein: CTSSVDTGELFF
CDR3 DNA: TGTACCAGCAGCGTAGACACCGGGGAGCTGTTTTTT

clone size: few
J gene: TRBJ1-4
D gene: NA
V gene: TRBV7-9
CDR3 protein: CASSQTVATNEKLFF
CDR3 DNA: TGTGCCAGCAGCCAGACCGTCGCAACTAATGAAAAACTGTTTTTT

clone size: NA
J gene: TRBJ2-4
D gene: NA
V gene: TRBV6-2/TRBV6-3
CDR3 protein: CASSYSNTNLAKNIQYF
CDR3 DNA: TGTGCCAGCAGTTACTCGAACACCAATCTAGCCAAAAACATTCAGTACTTC

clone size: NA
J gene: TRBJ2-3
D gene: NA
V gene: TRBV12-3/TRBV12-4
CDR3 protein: CASSYNRARADTQYF
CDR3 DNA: TGTGCCAGCAGCTACAACAGGGCCCGCGCAGATACGCAGTATTTT

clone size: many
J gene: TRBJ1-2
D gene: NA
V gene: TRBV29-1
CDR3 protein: CSVETPWIGYGYTF
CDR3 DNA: TGCAGCGTTGAAACGCCCTGGATAGGCTATGGCTACACCTTC

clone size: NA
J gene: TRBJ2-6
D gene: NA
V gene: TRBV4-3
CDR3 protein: CASSQGTAGANVLTF
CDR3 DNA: TGCGCCAGCAGCCAAGGGACGGCTGGGGCCAACGTCCTGACTTTC

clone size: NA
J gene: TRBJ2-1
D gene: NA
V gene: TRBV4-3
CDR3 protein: CASSQEGAGKPYNEQFF
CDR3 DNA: TGCGCCAGCAGCCAAGAAGGCGCGGGAAAACCCTACAATGAGCAGTTCTTC

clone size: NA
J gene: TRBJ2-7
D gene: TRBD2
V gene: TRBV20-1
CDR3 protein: CSANLRTSGGNEQYF
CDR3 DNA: TGCAGTGCTAATCTACGGACTAGCGGGGGGAATGAGCAGTACTTC

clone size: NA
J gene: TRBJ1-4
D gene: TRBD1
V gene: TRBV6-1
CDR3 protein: CASSPRDRGRSNEKLFF
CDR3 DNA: TGTGCCAGCAGCCCACGGGACAGGGGGCGCTCAAATGAAAAACTGTTTTTT

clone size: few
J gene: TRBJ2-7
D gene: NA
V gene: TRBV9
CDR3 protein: CASSFLDNYNEQYF
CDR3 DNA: TGTGCCAGCAGCTTTCTGGACAACTACAATGAGCAGTACTTC

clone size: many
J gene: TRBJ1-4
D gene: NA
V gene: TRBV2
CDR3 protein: CASSPGTTNEKLFF
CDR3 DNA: TGTGCCAGCAGTCCGGGAACAACTAATGAAAAACTGTTTTTT

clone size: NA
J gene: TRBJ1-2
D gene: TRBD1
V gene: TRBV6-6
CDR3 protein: CAGSYSPDRGRNYGYTF
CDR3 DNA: TGTGCCGGCAGTTACTCCCCAGACAGGGGGCGTAACTATGGCTACACCTTC

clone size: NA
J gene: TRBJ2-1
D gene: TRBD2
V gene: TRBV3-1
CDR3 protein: CASSQYSGGFNEQFF
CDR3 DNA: TGTGCCAGCAGCCAATATAGCGGGGGATTCAATGAGCAGTTCTTC

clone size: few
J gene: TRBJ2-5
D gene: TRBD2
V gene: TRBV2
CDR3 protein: CASRRVAGTIEETQYF
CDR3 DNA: TGTGCCAGCAGGAGGGTAGCGGGGACCATCGAAGAGACCCAGTACTTC

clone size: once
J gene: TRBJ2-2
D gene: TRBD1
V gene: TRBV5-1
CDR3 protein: CASRPGQGAGGELFF
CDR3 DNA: TGCGCCAGCAGACCCGGACAGGGAGCAGGCGGGGAGCTGTTTTTT

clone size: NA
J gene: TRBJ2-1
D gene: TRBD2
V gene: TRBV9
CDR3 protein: CASSAGTSGRADEQFF
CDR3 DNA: TGTGCCAGCAGCGCCGGGACTAGCGGGAGGGCCGATGAGCAGTTCTTC

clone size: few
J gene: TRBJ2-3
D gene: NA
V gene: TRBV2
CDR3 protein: CASVVGTSTDTQYF
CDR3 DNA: TGTGCCAGCGTAGTCGGAACTAGCACAGATACGCAGTATTTT

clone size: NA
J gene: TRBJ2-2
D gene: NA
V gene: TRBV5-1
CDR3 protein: CASSLTGGETGELFF
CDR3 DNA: TGCGCCAGCAGCTTGACCGGGGGCGAGACCGGGGAGCTGTTTTTT

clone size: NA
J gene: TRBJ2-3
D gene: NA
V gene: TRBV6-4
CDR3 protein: CASSDEGLSTDTQYF
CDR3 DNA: TGTGCCAGCAGTGACGAAGGCCTCAGCACAGATACGCAGTATTTT

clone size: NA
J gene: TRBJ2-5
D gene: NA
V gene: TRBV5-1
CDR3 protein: CASSSQGQETQYF
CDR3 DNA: TGCGCCAGCAGCAGTCAGGGGCAAGAGACCCAGTACTTC

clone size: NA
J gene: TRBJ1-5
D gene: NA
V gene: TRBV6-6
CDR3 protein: CASTRGVFTYQPQHF
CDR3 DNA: TGTGCCAGCACTCGGGGGGTGTTCACATATCAGCCCCAGCATTTT

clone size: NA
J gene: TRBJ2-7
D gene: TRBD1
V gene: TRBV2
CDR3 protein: CASHNRGQGSYEQYF
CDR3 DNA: TGTGCCAGCCACAACAGGGGCCAGGGTTCCTACGAGCAGTACTTC

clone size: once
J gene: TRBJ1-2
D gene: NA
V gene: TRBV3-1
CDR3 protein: CASSQDRGANYGYTF
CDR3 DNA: TGTGCCAGCAGCCAAGATCGGGGGGCCAACTATGGCTACACCTTC

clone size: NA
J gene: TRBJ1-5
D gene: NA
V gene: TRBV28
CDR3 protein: CASSPWTAVGNQPQHF
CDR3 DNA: TGTGCCAGCAGTCCGTGGACAGCGGTGGGCAATCAGCCCCAGCATTTT

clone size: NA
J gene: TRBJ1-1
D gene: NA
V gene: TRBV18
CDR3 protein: CASAPTNTEAFF
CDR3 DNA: TGTGCCAGCGCACCCACGAACACTGAAGCTTTCTTT

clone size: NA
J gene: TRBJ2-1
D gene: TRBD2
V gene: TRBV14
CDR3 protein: CASSQDPFGTSGHGGQFF
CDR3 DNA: TGTGCCAGCAGCCAAGACCCCTTCGGGACTAGCGGTCATGGTGGGCAGTTCTTC

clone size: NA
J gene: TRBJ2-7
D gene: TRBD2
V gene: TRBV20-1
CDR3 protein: CSARIGGGKYEQYF
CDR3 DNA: TGCAGTGCTAGAATTGGCGGGGGAAAATACGAGCAGTACTTC

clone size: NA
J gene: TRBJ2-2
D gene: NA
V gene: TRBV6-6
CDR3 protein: CASSSGPTTTGELFF
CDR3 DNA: TGTGCCAGCAGCTCCGGACCAACGACTACCGGGGAGCTGTTTTTT

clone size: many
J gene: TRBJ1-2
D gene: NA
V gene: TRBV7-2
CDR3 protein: CASSLEARGAGYTF
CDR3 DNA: TGTGCCAGCAGCTTAGAGGCCAGGGGAGCTGGCTACACCTTC

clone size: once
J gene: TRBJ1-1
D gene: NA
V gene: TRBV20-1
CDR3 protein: CSARGARLNTEAFF
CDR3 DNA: TGCAGTGCTAGAGGGGCCAGGTTGAACACTGAAGCTTTCTTT

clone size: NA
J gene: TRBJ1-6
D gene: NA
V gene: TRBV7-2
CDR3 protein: CASSFMAGDNSPLHF
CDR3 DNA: TGTGCCAGCAGCTTCATGGCAGGTGATAATTCACCCCTCCACTTT

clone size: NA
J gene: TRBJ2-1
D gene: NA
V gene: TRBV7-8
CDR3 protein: CASGGDYNEQFF
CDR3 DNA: TGTGCCAGCGGGGGAGACTACAATGAGCAGTTCTTC

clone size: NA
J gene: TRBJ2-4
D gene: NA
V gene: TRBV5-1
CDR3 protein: CASSLAQGSKNIQYF
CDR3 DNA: TGCGCCAGCAGCTTGGCACAGGGATCCAAAAACATTCAGTACTTC

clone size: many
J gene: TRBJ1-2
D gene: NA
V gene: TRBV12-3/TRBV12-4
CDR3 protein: CASSLSGGRRNYGYTF
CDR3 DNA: TGTGCCAGCAGTTTAAGTGGGGGGCGCCGGAACTATGGCTACACCTTC

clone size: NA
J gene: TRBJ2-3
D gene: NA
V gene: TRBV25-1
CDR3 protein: CASSELGRNTQYF
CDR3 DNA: TGTGCCAGCAGTGAATTAGGCCGGAATACGCAGTATTTT

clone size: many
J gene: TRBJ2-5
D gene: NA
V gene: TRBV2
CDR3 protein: CASTQGETQYF
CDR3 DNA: TGTGCCAGCACTCAGGGGGAGACCCAGTACTTC